This TCR beta chain was sequenced during a study of CD8 T cells in ankylosing spondylitis. Trimming stripped 5 bases from V and 8 bases from J, with 9 bases between. Germline V gene lookup returns CDR1 SEHNR and CDR2 FQNEAQ (reference sequence). This CDR3 contains 12 residues. Each CDR3 protein is one row after TCRdb ran MiXCR on the 5' RACE reads. The data show some 120,000 distinct CDR3 sequences, approximately 15% seen once. The receptor was derived from a female donor with ankylosing spondylitis or in good health (not recorded which). The chain joins TRBV7-9 to TRBJ1-4, with no clear D. The sequencing input was blood, either unsorted or a sorted T cell fraction (not recorded which). The CDR3 is CASSLLGEKLFF. Here the CDR3 DNA reads TGTGCCAGCAGCCTACTTGGGGAAAAACTGTTTTTT.